The sample holds a few counts of the clone carrying this TCR beta chain. As yet, its antigen is unknown. The data are from a study of tumor-infiltrating lymphocytes in primary liver carcinoma. Study-level results: The difference in top-250-clone fraction between tumors and blood was significant, favoring tumors (p = 0.039).

TCR beta cDNA was prepared out of roughly 450 ng total RNA by means of a constant-region primer. Three-round nested multiplex PCR performed with slightly modified ARM-PCR produced the TCR beta libraries. TRBV1-TRBV30 forward primers paired with a C-beta reverse primer drove the first two PCR rounds, about 10 cycles each. TCRdb fed the multiplex PCR reads into MiXCR, producing one record per CDR3 protein. Among about 180,000 distinct CDR3 sequences listed, 50% to 75% were seen once. Out of unsorted whole blood came the blood RNA, and germline DNA was extracted as well. Patients showed chronic HBV infection and an absence of prior treatment. CDR3 length: 14 residues. Germline V CDR1 and CDR2: MDHEN, SYDVKM. Trimming removed 8 bases from V and 1 base from J, with 14 bases in between.

The rearrangement links TRBV28 to TRBJ2-5; no clear D gene. The sample taken for sequencing was peripheral blood. The receptor's source is a man in his forties or fifties with primary liver carcinoma and hepatitis B virus infection. The CDR3 DNA reads TGTGCCAGCGGTGGCCTAGGTTTCCAAGAGACCCAGTACTTC. It yields the protein CASGGLGFQETQYF.